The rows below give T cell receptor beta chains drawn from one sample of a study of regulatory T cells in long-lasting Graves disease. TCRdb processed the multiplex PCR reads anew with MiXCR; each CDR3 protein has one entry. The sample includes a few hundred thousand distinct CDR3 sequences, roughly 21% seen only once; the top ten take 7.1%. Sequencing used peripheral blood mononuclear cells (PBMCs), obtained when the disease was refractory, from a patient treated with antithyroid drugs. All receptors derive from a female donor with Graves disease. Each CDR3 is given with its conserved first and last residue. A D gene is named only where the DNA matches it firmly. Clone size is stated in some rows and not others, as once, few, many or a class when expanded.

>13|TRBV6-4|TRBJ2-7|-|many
CASSEGGSYEQYF
TGTGCCAGCAGTGAAGGGGGTAGCTACGAGCAGTACTTC
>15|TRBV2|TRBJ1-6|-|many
CASSPEGGYNSPLHF
TGTGCCAGCAGCCCAGAGGGAGGGTATAATTCACCCCTCCACTTT
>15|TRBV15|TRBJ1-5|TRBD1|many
CATSRETGGNQPQHF
TGTGCCACCAGCAGAGAGACAGGGGGCAATCAGCCCCAGCATTTT
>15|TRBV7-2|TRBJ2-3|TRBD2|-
CASSKWTSVTDTQYF
TGTGCCAGCAGCAAATGGACTAGCGTGACAGATACGCAGTATTTT
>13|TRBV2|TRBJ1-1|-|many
CASRLIQNTEAFF
TGTGCCAGCAGACTGATTCAGAACACTGAAGCTTTCTTT
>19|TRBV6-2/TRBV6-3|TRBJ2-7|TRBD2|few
CASSSIDPGLAGERYEQYF
TGTGCCAGCAGTTCAATCGACCCAGGACTAGCGGGAGAGAGATACGAGCAGTACTTC
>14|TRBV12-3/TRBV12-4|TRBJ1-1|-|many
CASTPRFLNTEAFF
TGTGCCAGCACCCCTCGGTTCTTGAACACTGAAGCTTTCTTT
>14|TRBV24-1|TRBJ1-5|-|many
CATSEPGGNQPQHF
TGTGCCACCAGTGAGCCAGGGGGCAATCAGCCCCAGCATTTT
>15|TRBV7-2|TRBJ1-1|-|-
CASSLGGQGRTEAFF
TGTGCCAGCAGCTTAGGGGGGCAGGGGCGCACTGAAGCTTTCTTT
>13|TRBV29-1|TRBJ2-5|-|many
CSVPDGVTETQYF
TGCAGCGTCCCTGACGGGGTTACGGAGACCCAGTACTTC
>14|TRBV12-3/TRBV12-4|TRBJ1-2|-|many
CASSSGSTNYGYTF
TGTGCCAGCAGTTCCGGCAGCACTAACTATGGCTACACCTTC
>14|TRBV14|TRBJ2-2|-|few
CASSQGRGTGELFF
TGTGCCAGCAGCCAGGGTAGGGGCACCGGGGAGCTGTTTTTT
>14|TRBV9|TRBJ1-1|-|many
CASSVTVMNTEAFF
TGTGCCAGCAGCGTGACAGTCATGAACACTGAAGCTTTCTTT
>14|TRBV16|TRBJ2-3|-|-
CASSQSWRGNPQYF
TGTGCCAGCAGCCAATCTTGGCGGGGCAATCCGCAGTATTTT
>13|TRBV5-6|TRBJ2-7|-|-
CASNTHGGYEQYF
TGTGCCAGCAATACCCATGGGGGCTACGAGCAGTACTTC